This TCR beta chain was identified during a study of blood T cell repertoires in COVID-19. Study-wide background: The United States, Italy and Spain were the sources of the acute and convalescent COVID-19 samples. Nucleic acid was either cDNA or gDNA, and it came from T cells, B-cell-depleted T cells, or PBMCs.

CDR1 and CDR2 from the germline V gene are SGHVS and FNYEAQ. CDR3 length: 16 amino acids. V was cut by 2 bases and J by 4 bases, with 16 bases left in between. Authors' analysis steps: Cell counts per sample came from amplifying reference gene primers. The table came from immunoSEQ multiplex PCR; TCRdb's copy has only in-frame clones and leaves some out. V and J calls and clone size follow that table, whereas D and trimming were derived from the DNA. Of about 190,000 clones listed, more than 70% are singletons. The TCR sequence derives from a woman in her 40s who had recovered from COVID-19. V is TRBV7-6 and J is TRBJ2-3, with TRBD2 as a possible D gene (5 bases). What was sequenced was peripheral blood. CDR3 nucleotide sequence: TGTGCCAGCAGCTTATCCGGCGGATCGCGGGCAGATACGCAGTATTTT. Residues: CASSLSGGSRADTQYF. The whole variable domain, filled in from reference TRBV7-6 and TRBJ2-3, reads GAGVSQSPRYKVTKRGQDVALRCDPISGHVSLYWYRQALGQGPEFLTYFNYEAQQDKSGLPNDRFSAERPEGSISTLTIQRTEQRDSAMYRCASSLSGGSRADTQYFGPGTRLTVL.